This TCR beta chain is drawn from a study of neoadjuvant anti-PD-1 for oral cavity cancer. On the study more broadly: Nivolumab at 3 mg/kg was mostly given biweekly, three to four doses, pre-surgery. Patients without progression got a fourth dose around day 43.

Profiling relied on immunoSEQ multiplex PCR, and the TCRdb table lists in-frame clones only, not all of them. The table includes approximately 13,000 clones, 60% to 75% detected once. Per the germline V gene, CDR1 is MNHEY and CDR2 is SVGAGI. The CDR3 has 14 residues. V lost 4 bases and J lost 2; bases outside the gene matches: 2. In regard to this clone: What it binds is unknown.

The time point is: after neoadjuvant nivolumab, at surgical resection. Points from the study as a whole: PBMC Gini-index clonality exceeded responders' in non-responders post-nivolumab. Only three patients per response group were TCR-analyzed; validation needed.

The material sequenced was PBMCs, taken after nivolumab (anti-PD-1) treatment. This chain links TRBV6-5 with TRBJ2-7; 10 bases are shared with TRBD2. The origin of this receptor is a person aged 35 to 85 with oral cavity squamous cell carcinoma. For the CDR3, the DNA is TGTGCCAGCAGTTCGAGCGGGAGGGCCTACGAGCAGTACTTC. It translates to CASSSSGRAYEQYF.